Given below is one T cell receptor (beta chain) in context. The data belong to a study of blood T cell repertoires in COVID-19. For the study at large: The samples span acute and convalescent COVID-19 from the United States, Italy and Spain. Nucleic acid was either cDNA or gDNA, and it came from T cells, B-cell-depleted T cells, or PBMCs.

The CDR3 length is 17 residues. V lost 4 bases and J lost 2; bases outside the gene matches: 13. From germline, CDR1 is SGHNT and CDR2 YYREEE (reference sequence). In the original analysis: Nucleated cell counts were estimated from reference gene primer amplification. Using immunoSEQ multiplex PCR, the repertoire was profiled, and TCRdb retains in-frame clones only, with some absent. The DNA was the basis for D and trimming; V, J and clone size are from that table. The sample comprises some 230,000 clones, about 80% of which are singletons, and roughly 3% rests with the top ten. This chain joins TRBV5-4 and TRBJ2-7; 9 bases align to TRBD2. The sequenced sample consisted of peripheral blood. This TCR was recovered from a woman in her 30s who had recovered from COVID-19. Here the CDR3 reads CASSPLKSSGAPYEQYF. The DNA for the CDR3 is TGTGCCAGCAGCCCCCTCAAATCTAGCGGGGCGCCCTACGAGCAGTACTTC.